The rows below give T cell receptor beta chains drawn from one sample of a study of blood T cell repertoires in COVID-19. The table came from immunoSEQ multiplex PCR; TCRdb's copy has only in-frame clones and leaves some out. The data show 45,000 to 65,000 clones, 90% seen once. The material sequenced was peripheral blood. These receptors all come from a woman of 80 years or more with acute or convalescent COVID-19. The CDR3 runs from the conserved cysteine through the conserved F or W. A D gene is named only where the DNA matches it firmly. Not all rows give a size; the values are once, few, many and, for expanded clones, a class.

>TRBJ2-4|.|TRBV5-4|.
TGTGCCAGCAGCTTAGACGGTTTGGGGCGCATTCAGTACTTC
CASSLDGLGRIQYF
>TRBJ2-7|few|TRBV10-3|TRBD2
TGTGCCATCAGTGAGTTCCTAGCGGGGCCAACCTACGAGCAGTACTTC
CAISEFLAGPTYEQYF
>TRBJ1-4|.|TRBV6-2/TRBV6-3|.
TGTGCCAGCAGCTCCCCCGGACCCCGGGGTGAAAAACTGTTTTTT
CASSSPGPRGEKLFF
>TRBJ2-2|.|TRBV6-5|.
TGTGCCAGCAGTCGAGGGACATCGAACACCGGGGAGCTGTTTTTT
CASSRGTSNTGELFF
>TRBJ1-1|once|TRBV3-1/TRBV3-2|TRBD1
TGTGCCAGCAGCCAGAAACCGGGACAGGGGCTGACTGCTTTCTTT
CASSQKPGQGLTAFF
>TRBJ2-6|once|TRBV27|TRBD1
TGTGCCAGCAGCAACAGGGGGCCAGGGGCCAACGTCCTGACTTTC
CASSNRGPGANVLTF
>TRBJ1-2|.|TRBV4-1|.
TGCGCCAGCAGCCAAGGAAGGCAGCAGGGTAACTATGGCTACACCTTC
CASSQGRQQGNYGYTF
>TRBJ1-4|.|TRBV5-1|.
TGCGCCAGCAGCTTGAGGCAGGGGCATGAAAAACTGTTTTTT
CASSLRQGHEKLFF
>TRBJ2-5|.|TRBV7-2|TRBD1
TGTGCCAGCAGCCCCGACAGGGGGGCAGAGACCCAGTACTTC
CASSPDRGAETQYF
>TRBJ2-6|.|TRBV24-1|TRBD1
TGTGCCACCAGTGACCCAGGGACAGGGAGCTCTGGGGCCAACGTCCTGACTTTC
CATSDPGTGSSGANVLTF
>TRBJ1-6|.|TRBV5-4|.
TGTGCCAGCAGCCCTGGAGGGGGGGGTAATTCACCCCTCCACTTT
CASSPGGGGNSPLHF
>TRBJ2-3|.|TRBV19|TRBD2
TGTGCCAGTACGGCTAGCGGAACCACAGATACGCAGTATTTT
CASTASGTTDTQYF
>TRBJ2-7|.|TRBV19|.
TGTGCCAGTAGTATCGGTACAGGGAACGAGCAGTACTTC
CASSIGTGNEQYF